A single sample gave rise to the 26 T cell receptor beta chains below, sequenced in a study of cytomegalovirus exposure and HLA in healthy donors. With 60 Vbeta and 13 Jbeta primers, the PCR was carried out. TCRdb's copy holds only in-frame clones and misses some; the assay was immunoSEQ multiplex PCR. The table lists under 130,000 clones, over 80% of them singletons. Sequencing used PBMCs. These receptor sequences come from a man younger than 40 in good health and CMV-seropositive.

This sequence joins TRBV4-1 and TRBJ1-2, with 9 nucleotides matching TRBD1. The J segment lost 4 bases and the V segment lost 0 bases, leaving 6 bases of the junction unmatched. Germline lookup yields CDR1 MGHRA and CDR2 YSYEKL. The CDR3 contains 16 residues. The CDR3 bases are TGCGCCAGCAGCCAAGAGGACAGGGGTATGGTCTATGGCTACACCTTC. Translating it yields CASSQEDRGMVYGYTF.

V usage is TRBV7-2 and J usage is TRBJ1-2; 7 bases agree with TRBD1. The CDR3 loop spans 17 amino acids. V lost 2 bases to trimming and J lost 0 bases; unmatched junction nucleotides: 9. Looked up from germline, CDR1 is SGHTA and CDR2 is FQGNSA. CDR3 residues: CASSLYAGGRSNYGYTF. CDR3 coding DNA: TGTGCCAGCAGCTTATACGCAGGGGGACGTTCTAACTATGGCTACACCTTC.

The gene calls are TRBV29-1 and TRBJ2-5, with 13 positions matching TRBD2. This CDR3 region has 15 residues. With 6 bases clipped from V and 9 bases from J, the junction kept 13 bases outside the gene matches. Germline CDR1 and CDR2: SQVTM and ANQGSEA. CDR3 amino acids: CSVEGLAGSKWAQYF. CDR3 DNA sequence: TGCAGCGTGGAGGGACTAGCGGGGTCCAAGTGGGCCCAGTACTTC.

The chain has TRBV15 and TRBJ1-5; no clear D gene. The CDR3 runs 16 residues. V was clipped by 4 bases and J by 0 bases, with 13 bases between them. Germline loops: CDR1 LNHNV, CDR2 YYDKDF (reference sequence). The DNA of the CDR3 is TGTGCCACCAGCACCCCCAACACCCCTAGCAATCAGCCCCAGCATTTT. This codes for CATSTPNTPSNQPQHF.

V usage is TRBV19 and J usage is TRBJ2-1; 8 bases fit TRBD1. The CDR3 consists of 15 residues. V was clipped by 1 base and J by 5 bases; unmatched bases: 4. Germline V gene data show CDR1 as LNHDA and CDR2 as SQIVND (reference sequence). CDR3 protein: CASSIGQGANNEQFF. The CDR3 DNA follows: TGTGCCAGTAGTATAGGTCAGGGGGCGAACAATGAGCAGTTCTTC.

V and J are TRBV2 and TRBJ2-1, with TRBD2 matching over 8 bases. CDR1 and CDR2 from the germline V gene are SNHLY and FYNNEI. J gave up 4 bases and V 8 bases, and 4 bases lay outside the gene matches. The CDR3 has 13 residues. The CDR3 DNA follows: TGTGCCAGCGGTAGCGGGGAGTACAATGAGCAGTTCTTC. Protein: CASGSGEYNEQFF. Combining the CDR3 with reference TRBV2 and TRBJ2-1 gives the whole variable domain EPEVTQTPSHQVTQMGQEVILRCVPISNHLYFYWYRQILGQKVEFLVSFYNNEISEKSEIFDDQFSVERPDGSNFTLKIRSTKLEDSAMYFCASGSGEYNEQFFGPGTRLTVL.

This chain uses TRBV9 with TRBJ1-4, with 7 bases aligning to TRBD1. CDR1 SGDLS and CDR2 YYNGEE come from the germline V gene. The CDR3 has 14 amino acids. Trimming removed 2 bases from V and 2 bases from J; junction bases left unmatched: 0. The CDR3 DNA sequence: TGTGCCAGCAGCGTGGGACAGACTAATGAAAAACTGTTTTTT. It codes for CASSVGQTNEKLFF.

This chain joins TRBV30 and TRBJ2-7; perhaps TRBD2 as D (6 bases). This CDR3 is built from 13 residues. The germline V and J ends were trimmed by 3 bases and 6 bases, with 15 bases remaining between them. Germline values: CDR1 GTSNPN, CDR2 SVGIG (reference sequence). CDR3 DNA: TGTGCCTGGAGCGCCCAGTGGGACTCCGAGCAGTACTTC. Residues: CAWSAQWDSEQYF.

The chain links TRBV5-5 to TRBJ1-3; no reliable D call. The germline CDR1 and CDR2 sequences are SGHKS and YYEKEE (reference sequence). The length of the CDR3 is 12 residues. Trimming removed 1 base at V and 3 bases at J, with 2 bases between. This CDR3 reads CASSLYGNTIYF. The DNA of the CDR3 is TGTGCCAGCAGCTTGTATGGAAACACCATATATTTT. Full variable domain (remainder filled in from reference TRBV5-5 and TRBJ1-3): DAGVTQSPTHLIKTRGQQVTLRCSPISGHKSVSWYQQVLGQGPQFIFQYYEKEERGRGNFPDRFSARQFPNYSSELNVNALLLGDSALYLCASSLYGNTIYFGEGSWLTVV.

The gene calls are TRBV7-9 and TRBJ2-1; 11 bases are a match to TRBD1. Unmatched junction bases numbered 18, after V lost 7 bases and J lost 10 bases. CDR1 and CDR2 from the germline V gene are SEHNR and FQNEAQ (reference sequence). The CDR3 has 17 residues. This CDR3 is CASNQQAPGQGEGEQFF. In DNA, the CDR3 is TGTGCCAGCAATCAACAAGCCCCGGGACAGGGGGAAGGGGAGCAGTTCTTC. Variable domain in full (rest from reference TRBV7-9 and TRBJ2-1): DTGVSQNPRHKITKRGQNVTFRCDPISEHNRLYWYRQTLGQGPEFLTYFQNEAQLEKSRLLSDRFSAERPKGSFSTLEIQRTEQGDSAMYLCASNQQAPGQGEGEQFFGPGTRLTVL.

With regard to this clone: The sample has other DNA sequences that encode this CDR3 too. This chain joins TRBV6-1 and TRBJ1-6; tentative D call: TRBD1 (5 bases). V lost 6 bases to trimming and J lost 6 bases, with 15 bases between them. Germline V gene data show CDR1 as MNHNS and CDR2 as SASEGT. The CDR3 is made up of 15 amino acids. DNA for the CDR3: TGTGCCAGCAGCCCCAAACAGGCTCTTAATTCACCCCTCCACTTT. Protein: CASSPKQALNSPLHF.

This chain joins TRBV28 and TRBJ1-5; D ambiguous. From germline, CDR1 is MDHEN and CDR2 SYDVKM. V lost 6 bases and J 6 bases, leaving 15 bases between the germline ends. The CDR3 runs 14 residues. As DNA, the CDR3 is TGTGCCAGCAGGCTTTCTAGCGGTGTTCAGCCCCAGCATTTT. Protein: CASRLSSGVQPQHF.

V gene TRBV18 combines with J gene TRBJ2-2, with a possible D match to TRBD2 (6 bases). In germline, CDR1 is KGHSH, CDR2 LQKENI. The V and J ends lost 6 bases and 1 base respectively, with 12 bases between them. The CDR3 loop spans 15 amino acids. CDR3 nucleotide sequence: TGTGCCAGCTCGGCGGAGGGACGGAACACCGGGGAGCTGTTTTTT. Protein: CASSAEGRNTGELFF.

This chain connects TRBV13 to TRBJ2-7; D possibly corresponds to TRBD1 (5 bases). V dropped 3 bases and J dropped 3 bases, with 12 bases sitting between them. The CDR3 spans 14 residues. Germline CDR1 reads PRHDT; CDR2 reads FYEKMQ (reference sequence). The DNA for the CDR3 is TGTGCCAGCAGCTTCAGACAGTTCAACTACGAGCAGTACTTC. It encodes CASSFRQFNYEQYF.

This clone has only a few counts. This CDR3 is also generated by other DNA sequences in the sample. The chain recombines TRBV2 with TRBJ2-5; 7 nucleotides match TRBD2. The CDR3 is 15 residues long. CDR1 and CDR2 from the germline V gene are SNHLY and FYNNEI. V shed 2 bases, J shed 5 bases, and the junction held 8 bases outside the gene matches. The CDR3 spells CASSESPSGGETQYF. The CDR3 DNA sequence: TGTGCCAGCAGTGAAAGTCCTAGCGGTGGGGAGACCCAGTACTTC.

The chain combines TRBV9 with TRBJ2-7; 8 positions agree with TRBD2. The ends lost 0 bases at V and 4 bases at J; junction bases unmatched: 9. The CDR3 runs to 16 residues. In germline, CDR1 is SGDLS, CDR2 YYNGEE. CDR3 coding DNA: TGTGCCAGCAGCGTAGCCCCCGGGACTAGTAGTTACGAGCAGTACTTC. Residues: CASSVAPGTSSYEQYF.

V and J are TRBV7-9 and TRBJ1-5; 8 nucleotides line up with TRBD1. This CDR3 has 16 residues. Germline values: CDR1 SEHNR, CDR2 FQNEAQ (reference sequence). V lost 3 bases and J lost 1; bases outside the gene matches: 5. In nucleotides, the CDR3 is TGTGCCAGCAGCTTCGGACAGGGCCGGAGCAATCAGCCCCAGCATTTT. It is translated as CASSFGQGRSNQPQHF. Full variable domain (outside the CDR3, taken from reference TRBV7-9 and TRBJ1-5): DTGVSQNPRHKITKRGQNVTFRCDPISEHNRLYWYRQTLGQGPEFLTYFQNEAQLEKSRLLSDRFSAERPKGSFSTLEIQRTEQGDSAMYLCASSFGQGRSNQPQHFGDGTRLSIL.

J is TRBJ2-5 and V is TRBV27; 8 positions match TRBD1. The J call is in doubt because the DNA end fits TRBJ2-7 better. CDR3 length: 15 residues. Germline V gene data show CDR1 as MNHEY and CDR2 as SMNVEV (reference sequence). CDR3 amino acids: CASIQVPDRVYEQYF. The CDR3, as DNA: TGTGCCAGCATCCAGGTCCCGGACAGGGTCTACGAGCAGTACTTC.

The chain joins TRBV7-6 to TRBJ2-5, with D maybe TRBD2 (6 bases). The CDR3 consists of 15 residues. Looked up from germline, CDR1 is SGHVS and CDR2 is FNYEAQ. Trimming cost V 2 bases and J 5 bases, with 15 bases left between them. CDR3 protein: CASSLLPPGEETQYF. Here the CDR3 DNA reads TGTGCCAGCAGCTTACTCCCCCCGGGGGAGGAGACCCAGTACTTC.

This rearrangement joins TRBV7-2 to TRBJ1-3; D remains ambiguous. Looked up from germline, CDR1 is SGHTA and CDR2 is FQGNSA. The ends were cut back, 1 base at V and 4 bases at J, with 8 bases in the middle. The length of the CDR3 is 14 residues. CDR3 in amino acids: CASSLGALGNTIYF. CDR3 coding DNA: TGTGCCAGCAGCTTAGGCGCCCTAGGAAACACCATATATTTT.

The genes are TRBV2 and TRBJ2-1; TRBD1 aligns across 7 bases. This CDR3 region has 14 residues. V shed 7 bases and J 7 bases; nucleotides not matched to a gene: 10. In germline, CDR1 is SNHLY, CDR2 FYNNEI. The CDR3, as DNA: TGTGCCAGCAACCTACCGGGACAGTTGAATGAGCAGTTCTTC. Encoded protein: CASNLPGQLNEQFF.

CDR3 in DNA: TGTGCCAGCACGTCGGGCAATCAGCCCCAGCATTTT. Residues: CASTSGNQPQHF. The chain recombines TRBV2 with TRBJ1-5; D is ambiguous. The germline V gene has CDR1 SNHLY and CDR2 FYNNEI. With 7 bases removed from V and 2 bases from J, the gap between germline ends came to 6 bases. The length of the CDR3 is 12 residues.

This rearrangement joins TRBV4-1 to TRBJ1-3; 7 bases are a match to TRBD1. V was clipped by 0 bases and J by 0 bases; unmatched bases: 8. The CDR3 spans 18 residues. The germline gives CDR1 MGHRA, CDR2 YSYEKL. CDR3 bases: TGCGCCAGCAGCCAAGAGGTGGGACAGTTGAGCTCTGGAAACACCATATATTTT. It specifies CASSQEVGQLSSGNTIYF.

The rearrangement links TRBV18 to TRBJ1-1, with 9 positions matching TRBD1. The germline V gene encodes CDR1 KGHSH and CDR2 LQKENI. The ends lost 2 bases at V and 0 bases at J; junction bases unmatched: 4. The CDR3 is 16 residues long. In nucleotides, the CDR3 is TGTGCCAGCTCACCAGTGGGACAGGGAATGAACACTGAAGCTTTCTTT. This codes for CASSPVGQGMNTEAFF.

The chain links TRBV5-6 to TRBJ1-6, with 11 bases lining up with TRBD1. Losses at the gene ends were 4 bases for V and 3 bases for J; bases not matched to a gene: 9. Per the germline V gene, CDR1 is SGHDT and CDR2 is YYEEEE. The CDR3 sequence is 18 residues long. In DNA form, the CDR3 reads TGTGCCAGCAGCCTAGGACAGGGGGCACCTTTCTATAATTCACCCCTCCACTTT. It is translated as CASSLGQGAPFYNSPLHF.

This clone was counted between two and nine times. Other DNA sequences in the same sample also yield this CDR3. This chain links TRBV6-5 with TRBJ1-6, with TRBD1 matching over 9 bases. The CDR3 totals 14 residues. Germline V lookup: CDR1 MNHEY, CDR2 SVGAGI. V was pared by 4 bases and J by 13 bases, with 8 bases of the junction left unmatched. The CDR3 here is CASSSQGAISPLHF. The CDR3 region has the DNA TGTGCCAGCAGTTCACAGGGGGCAATTTCCCCCCTCCACTTT.